Presented here are 2 T cell receptor beta chains from one specimen sequenced in a study of blood T cell repertoires in COVID-19. Profiling relied on immunoSEQ multiplex PCR, and the TCRdb table lists in-frame clones only, not all of them. The top ten clones hold 3.5% to 5% of a sample with some 150,000 clones, roughly 80% of them seen once. Source material: PBMCs or T cells enriched from blood (not recorded which). The source is a woman between 45 and 65 years old who had recovered from COVID-19.

This chain connects TRBV5-1 to TRBJ2-6, with 7 nucleotides matching TRBD2. V shed 2 bases, J shed 0 bases, and the junction held 14 bases outside the gene matches. This CDR3 contains 20 residues. Germline V gives CDR1 SGHRS, CDR2 YFSETQ. DNA for the CDR3: TGCGCCAGCAGCTTTAGGTCGTCTTTTGGGGGGGACTCTGGGGCCAACGTCCTGACTTTC. Amino acid sequence: CASSFRSSFGGDSGANVLTF.

The chain employs TRBV5-1 and TRBJ2-7; D is ambiguous. The CDR3 runs to 16 residues. V was pared by 0 bases and J by 2 bases, with 15 bases between. Germline CDR1 and CDR2: SGHRS and YFSETQ. CDR3 nucleotides: TGCGCCAGCAGCTTGGCCTCTCCCCGCGGTGCCTACGAGCAGTACGTC. Residues: CASSLASPRGAYEQYV.